This TCR beta chain was retrieved from a study of cytomegalovirus exposure and HLA in healthy donors. Regarding the study as a whole: Across donors, sequencing depth was assumed by presence/absence analyses to be roughly uniform. Later analysis revealed greater clonal expansion in HLA-associated TCR beta chains than in equally common others. Owing to their indistinguishability, certain V segments, notably TRBV6-2 and TRBV6-3, were excluded. According to the study, roughly 160 TCR beta chains were cytomegalovirus-associated.

The CDR3 length is 13 residues. V gave up 3 bases and J gave up 4 bases, with 9 bases separating them. CDR1 is LNHDA, CDR2 SQIVND, per germline (reference sequence). Remarks on this clone: Its antigen is unknown.

The study ran its PCR with 60 Vbeta and 13 Jbeta primers. Generated by immunoSEQ multiplex PCR, the TCRdb table keeps only in-frame clones and is missing some. The repertoire includes about 200,000 clones, about three quarters of them detected once, and around 2% sits in the top ten. The chain recombines TRBV19 with TRBJ1-2; weak D call: TRBD1 (5 bases). The TCR sequence derives from a man aged 18 to 30 in good health and CMV-seronegative. The sample taken for sequencing was PBMCs. CDR3 sequence reads: CASSINRSYGYTF. CDR3 DNA sequence: TGTGCCAGTAGTATCAACAGGAGCTATGGCTACACCTTC. The complete variable domain, with remaining parts taken from reference TRBV19 and TRBJ1-2, reads DGGITQSPKYLFRKEGQNVTLSCEQNLNHDAMYWYRQDPGQGLRLIYYSQIVNDFQKGDIAEGYSVSREKKESFPLTVTSAQKNPTAFYLCASSINRSYGYTFGSGTRLTVV.